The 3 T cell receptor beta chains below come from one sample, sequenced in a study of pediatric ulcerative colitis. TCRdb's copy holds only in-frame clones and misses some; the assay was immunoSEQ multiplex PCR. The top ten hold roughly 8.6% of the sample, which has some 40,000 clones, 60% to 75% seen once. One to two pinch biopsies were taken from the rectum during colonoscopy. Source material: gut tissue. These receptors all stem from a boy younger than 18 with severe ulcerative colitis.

The CDR3 DNA follows: TGCGCCAGCAGCTTGTCGGGGACAAGCACAGATACGCAGTATTTT. Translated, it gives CASSLSGTSTDTQYF. The rearrangement joins TRBV5-1 to TRBJ2-3; D perhaps matches TRBD1 (6 bases). The germline gives CDR1 SGHRS, CDR2 YFSETQ. The CDR3 runs to 15 residues. Trimming cost V 1 base and J 0 bases, with 9 bases left between them.

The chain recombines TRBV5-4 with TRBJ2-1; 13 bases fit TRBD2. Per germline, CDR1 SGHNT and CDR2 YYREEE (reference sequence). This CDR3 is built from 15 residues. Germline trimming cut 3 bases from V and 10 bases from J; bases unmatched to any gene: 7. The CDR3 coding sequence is TGTGCCAGCAGCTGGACTAGCGGGGGACGGCAGGAGCAGTTCTTC. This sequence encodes CASSWTSGGRQEQFF.

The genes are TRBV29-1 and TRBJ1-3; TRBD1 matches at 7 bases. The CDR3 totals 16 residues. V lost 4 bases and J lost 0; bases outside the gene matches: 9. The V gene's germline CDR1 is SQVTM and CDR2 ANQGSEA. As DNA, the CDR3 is TGCAGCGTTGGAAACACAGGGGCCATCTCTGGAAACACCATATATTTT. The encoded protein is CSVGNTGAISGNTIYF.